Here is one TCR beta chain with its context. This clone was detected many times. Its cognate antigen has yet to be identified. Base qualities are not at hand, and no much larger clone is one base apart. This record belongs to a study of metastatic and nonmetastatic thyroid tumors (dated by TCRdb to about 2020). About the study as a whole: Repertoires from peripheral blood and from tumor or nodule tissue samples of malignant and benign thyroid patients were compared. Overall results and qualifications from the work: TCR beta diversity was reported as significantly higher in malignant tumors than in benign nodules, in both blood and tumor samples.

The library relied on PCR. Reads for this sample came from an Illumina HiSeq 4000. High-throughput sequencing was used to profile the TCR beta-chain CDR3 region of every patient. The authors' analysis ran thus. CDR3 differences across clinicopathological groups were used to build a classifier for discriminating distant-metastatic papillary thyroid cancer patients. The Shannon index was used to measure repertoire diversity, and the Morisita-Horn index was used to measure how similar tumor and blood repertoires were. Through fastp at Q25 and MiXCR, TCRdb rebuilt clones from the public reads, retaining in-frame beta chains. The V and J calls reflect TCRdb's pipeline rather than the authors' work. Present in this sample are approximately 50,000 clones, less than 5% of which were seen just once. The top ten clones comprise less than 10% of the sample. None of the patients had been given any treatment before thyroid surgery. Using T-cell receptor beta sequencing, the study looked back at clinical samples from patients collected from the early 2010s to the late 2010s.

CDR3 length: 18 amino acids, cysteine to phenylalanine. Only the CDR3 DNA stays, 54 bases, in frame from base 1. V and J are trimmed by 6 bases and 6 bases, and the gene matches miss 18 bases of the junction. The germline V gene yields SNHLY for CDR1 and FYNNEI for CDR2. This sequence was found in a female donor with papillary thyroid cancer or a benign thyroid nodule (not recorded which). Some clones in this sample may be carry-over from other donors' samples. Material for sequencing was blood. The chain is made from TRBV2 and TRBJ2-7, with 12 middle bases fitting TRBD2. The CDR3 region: CASRAKFLAGGPIGEQYF. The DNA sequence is TGTGCCAGCAGAGCCAAATTCCTAGCGGGAGGGCCTATAGGCGAGCAGTACTTC. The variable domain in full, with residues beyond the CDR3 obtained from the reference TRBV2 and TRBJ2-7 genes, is EPEVTQTPSHQVTQMGQEVILRCVPISNHLYFYWYRQILGQKVEFLVSFYNNEISEKSEIFDDQFSVERPDGSNFTLKIRSTKLEDSAMYFCASRAKFLAGGPIGEQYFGPGTRLTVT.